A single sample gave rise to the 17 T cell receptor beta chains below, sequenced in a study of human CD8 memory T cell subsets. Libraries of TCR beta chains were produced by 5' RACE (UMI-labeled). Reanalyzing the 5' RACE reads, TCRdb keeps one entry per CDR3 protein, without DNA. Listed are some 6,300 distinct CDR3 sequences; about 22% falls within the top ten. Sequenced input: CD8+ stem-like memory T cells (TSCM and TCM) sorted from PBMCs. Subset described: stem-like memory CD8 T cells (TSTEM), CCR7+ PD-1- TIGIT-. The receptors derive from a human donor in good health.

This chain connects TRBV5-1 to TRBJ2-7; as DNA is missing, the TRBD1 call by TCRdb cannot be tested. The CDR3 totals 13 residues. Germline-derived CDR1 and CDR2 are SGHRS and YFSETQ. CDR3 amino acids: CASSGTGGNEQYF.

The chain joins TRBV28 to TRBJ1-6. Germline V CDR1 and CDR2: MDHEN, SYDVKM. The length of the CDR3 is 14 residues. The CDR3 is CASTEVWVGSPLHF.

The chain carries TRBV6-2 or TRBV6-3 and TRBJ1-5; TCRdb returns TRBD1, unconfirmable since there is no DNA. Looked up from germline, CDR1 is MNHEY and CDR2 is SVGEGT. The CDR3 has 15 residues. The CDR3: CASSYRDREDQPQHF.

Its frequency marks this clonotype as medium-sized. The chain combines TRBV28 with TRBJ1-5; absent DNA, TCRdb's TRBD1 call cannot be checked. The germline V gene has CDR1 MDHEN and CDR2 SYDVKM. This CDR3 has 15 residues. CDR3 in amino acids: CASSAQGGGNQPQHF. The full variable domain, in which reference TRBV28 and TRBJ1-5 provide the parts outside the CDR3, is DVKVTQSSRYLVKRTGEKVFLECVQDMDHENMFWYRQDPGLGLRLIYFSYDVKMKEKGDIPEGYSVSREKKERFSLILESASTNQTSMYLCASSAQGGGNQPQHFGDGTRLSIL.

Its frequency marks this clonotype as medium-sized. The chain is built from TRBV9 and TRBJ2-3; TCRdb picks TRBD2, but there is no DNA to check that call. The V gene's germline CDR1 is SGDLS and CDR2 YYNGEE. This CDR3 has 14 residues. CDR3 loop: CASSARRERDTQYF.

The genes are TRBV5-1 and TRBJ2-3; TCRdb calls TRBD1, which cannot be checked without DNA. The CDR3 spans 16 residues. Germline assignment: CDR1 SGHRS and CDR2 YFSETQ. The CDR3 is CASSLSPGPTADTQYF. Based on the CDR3 plus reference TRBV5-1 and TRBJ2-3, the full variable domain is KAGVTQTPRYLIKTRGQQVTLSCSPISGHRSVSWYQQTPGQGLQFLFEYFSETQRNKGNFPGRFSGRQFSNSRSEMNVSTLELGDSALYLCASSLSPGPTADTQYFGPGTRLTVL.

The V and J genes are TRBV7-8 and TRBJ2-5; TCRdb designates TRBD2, a call that cannot be tested without DNA. The CDR3 contains 15 residues. Germline CDR1 reads SGHVS; CDR2 reads FQNEAQ. CDR3 protein: CASSLQRGGRETQYF. The whole variable domain, filled in from reference TRBV7-8 and TRBJ2-5, reads GAGVSQSPRYKVAKRGQDVALRCDPISGHVSLFWYQQALGQGPEFLTYFQNEAQLDKSGLPSDRFFAERPEGSVSTLKIQRTQQEDSAVYLCASSLQRGGRETQYFGPGTRLLVL.

The chain joins TRBV20-1 to TRBJ1-5. This CDR3 is built from 16 residues. CDR1 DFQATT and CDR2 SNEGSKA come from the germline V gene (reference sequence). Here the CDR3 reads CSARDSVTFSNQPQHF.

This rearrangement joins TRBV27 to TRBJ1-1. The germline V gene encodes CDR1 MNHEY and CDR2 SMNVEV (reference sequence). The CDR3 is 15 amino acids. CDR3: CASRVTAGLNTEAFF.

The chain carries TRBV7-7 and TRBJ2-7; TCRdb's assignment of TRBD2 cannot be checked, as there is no DNA. Germline-derived CDR1 and CDR2 are SSHAT and FNYEAQ (reference sequence). The CDR3 contains 15 residues. CDR3 amino acids: CASSRLAGKLDEQYF.

The chain uses TRBV25-1 and TRBJ1-2; lacking DNA, the TRBD1 call made by TCRdb goes unchecked. The CDR3 spans 14 residues. Germline CDR1 and CDR2: MGHDK and SYGVNS. CDR3 sequence reads: CASSEDTGEDGYTF.

V and J are TRBV5-5 and TRBJ1-4. Looked up from germline, CDR1 is SGHKS and CDR2 is YYEKEE (reference sequence). There are 13 residues in the CDR3. The CDR3 region is CASSLDLNEKLFF.

The J gene is TRBJ1-1, the V gene TRBV27; TCRdb's assignment of TRBD1 cannot be checked, as there is no DNA. Germline CDR1 reads MNHEY; CDR2 reads SMNVEV (reference sequence). This CDR3 comprises 15 residues. CDR3: CASSLSDRGGTEAFF.

This clonotype ranks as medium-sized in terms of frequency. This chain links TRBV29-1 with TRBJ1-2; the TCRdb call, TRBD1, lacks DNA for checking. This CDR3 contains 16 residues. Germline V gene data show CDR1 as SQVTM and CDR2 as ANQGSEA. CDR3 sequence: CSVEDPPRRIDYGYTF.

CDR3 region: CAISESMDRDEQYF. The rearrangement links TRBV10-3 to TRBJ2-7; the D gene TCRdb calls, TRBD1, cannot be checked with no DNA. The CDR3 is made up of 14 amino acids. Germline V CDR1 and CDR2: ENHRY, SYGVKD.

The V call is TRBV6-2 or TRBV6-3, the J call TRBJ2-3; TCRdb picks TRBD2, but there is no DNA to check that call. Per germline, CDR1 MNHEY and CDR2 SVGEGT. The CDR3 spans 14 residues. CDR3 amino acids: CASSYGPAADTQYF.

The J gene is TRBJ2-7, the V gene TRBV7-9; the D call of TRBD1 rests on TCRdb alone, since no DNA is present to check it. The CDR3 covers 14 residues. Germline V gives CDR1 SEHNR, CDR2 FQNEAQ (reference sequence). CDR3 amino acids: CASSLEGVNDEQYF. Full variable domain (outside the CDR3, taken from reference TRBV7-9 and TRBJ2-7): DTGVSQNPRHKITKRGQNVTFRCDPISEHNRLYWYRQTLGQGPEFLTYFQNEAQLEKSRLLSDRFSAERPKGSFSTLEIQRTEQGDSAMYLCASSLEGVNDEQYFGPGTRLTVT.